A selection of T cell receptor beta chains follows, all from one sample in a study of cytomegalovirus exposure and HLA in healthy donors. Assay used: immunoSEQ multiplex PCR; TCRdb lists only in-frame clones, some missing. In all, the sample yields some 55,000 clones. The sequencing input was PBMCs. The receptor source for this set is a woman in her forties in good health and CMV-seronegative. The CDR3 runs from the conserved cysteine through the conserved F or W. Each record gives: V gene, D gene, J gene, CDR3 DNA, CDR3 protein. A D gene is named only where the DNA matches it firmly.

V gene: TRBV5-1; D gene: TRBD2; J gene: TRBJ2-5; CDR3 DNA: TGCGCCAGCAGCTTTTCCGGGACTAGCGGCCAAGAGACCCAGTACTTC; CDR3 protein: CASSFSGTSGQETQYF
V gene: TRBV5-1; D gene: TRBD1; J gene: TRBJ1-2; CDR3 DNA: TGCGCCAGCAGCCCCGGATGGGGGACAGGGGGAGCTAACTATGGCTACACCTTC; CDR3 protein: CASSPGWGTGGANYGYTF
V gene: TRBV10-3; D gene: -; J gene: TRBJ2-7; CDR3 DNA: TGTGCCATCAGGGAGATGGGAGTAGACGAGCAGTACTTC; CDR3 protein: CAIREMGVDEQYF
V gene: TRBV19; D gene: TRBD1; J gene: TRBJ2-7; CDR3 DNA: TGTGCCAGTAGTATCGGGACAGGCAACTACGAGCAGTACTTC; CDR3 protein: CASSIGTGNYEQYF
V gene: TRBV7-2; D gene: TRBD2; J gene: TRBJ2-3; CDR3 DNA: TGTGCCAGCAGCCTAGCGGGACTTGATACGCAGTATTTT; CDR3 protein: CASSLAGLDTQYF
V gene: TRBV28; D gene: TRBD2; J gene: TRBJ2-1; CDR3 DNA: TGTGCCAGCAGTTTTAGGGCTAGCGGGAAGCGTGAGCAGTTCTTC; CDR3 protein: CASSFRASGKREQFF
V gene: TRBV7-9; D gene: TRBD1; J gene: TRBJ1-3; CDR3 DNA: TGTGCCAGCAGCCTAGGGGGACAGGGGGCGAACACCATATATTTT; CDR3 protein: CASSLGGQGANTIYF
V gene: TRBV2; D gene: -; J gene: TRBJ1-1; CDR3 DNA: TGTGCCAGCAGTGAAGCGCCGGGTAACACTGAAGCTTTCTTT; CDR3 protein: CASSEAPGNTEAFF
V gene: TRBV25-1; D gene: -; J gene: TRBJ2-7; CDR3 DNA: TGTGCCAGCGGCCCCCGGAGTTCCTACGAGCAGTACTTC; CDR3 protein: CASGPRSSYEQYF
V gene: TRBV7-9; D gene: -; J gene: TRBJ2-5; CDR3 DNA: TGTGCCAGCTCCAAGGACAGAGTTAAACAAGAGACCCAGTACTTC; CDR3 protein: CASSKDRVKQETQYF
V gene: TRBV11-2; D gene: TRBD2; J gene: TRBJ2-5; CDR3 DNA: TGTGCCAGCAGCAAAGGCGGGAGAGGAGAGACCCAGTACTTC; CDR3 protein: CASSKGGRGETQYF
V gene: TRBV7-6; D gene: TRBD1; J gene: TRBJ1-2; CDR3 DNA: TGTGCCAGCAGCTATGGGACAGGACTCGATGGCTACACCTTC; CDR3 protein: CASSYGTGLDGYTF
V gene: TRBV28; D gene: TRBD1; J gene: TRBJ2-5; CDR3 DNA: TGTGCCAGCAGTACGCCCGGGACAGGGGTAGAGACCCAGTACTTC; CDR3 protein: CASSTPGTGVETQYF
V gene: TRBV9; D gene: TRBD2; J gene: TRBJ2-5; CDR3 DNA: TGTGCCAGCAGCGTAGGCTGGCGGGAGCCCCCTCGGGAGACCCAGTACTTC; CDR3 protein: CASSVGWREPPRETQYF
V gene: TRBV19; D gene: -; J gene: TRBJ2-7; CDR3 DNA: TGTGCCAGTAGTATGGCGGGGAGTCAATACTTC; CDR3 protein: CASSMAGSQYF
V gene: TRBV2; D gene: -; J gene: TRBJ1-4; CDR3 DNA: TGTGCCACGGCGGAGGCATGGCTCGAAAAACTGTTTTTT; CDR3 protein: CATAEAWLEKLFF
V gene: TRBV13; D gene: -; J gene: TRBJ1-1; CDR3 DNA: TGTGCCAGCAGCTTAGGTGGCAGGGGAACGACTGAAGCTTTCTTT; CDR3 protein: CASSLGGRGTTEAFF
V gene: TRBV9; D gene: TRBD2; J gene: TRBJ2-7; CDR3 DNA: TGTGCCAGCAGCGTAGGGCTAGCGGGAGTGTTTAAAGACGAGCAGTACTTC; CDR3 protein: CASSVGLAGVFKDEQYF
V gene: TRBV7-9; D gene: TRBD2; J gene: TRBJ2-1; CDR3 DNA: TGTGCCAGCAGCTTAGTGGAAGCGGGAGCTTTCAATGAGCAGTTCTTC; CDR3 protein: CASSLVEAGAFNEQFF
V gene: TRBV4-2; D gene: TRBD2; J gene: TRBJ2-1; CDR3 DNA: TGTGCCAGCAGCCAAATAGCGGGGGGCCTCAATGAGCAGTTCTTC; CDR3 protein: CASSQIAGGLNEQFF
V gene: TRBV9; D gene: -; J gene: TRBJ2-5; CDR3 DNA: TGTGCCAGCAGCGTAGGAGGTACTACGGGAGAGACCCAGTACTTC; CDR3 protein: CASSVGGTTGETQYF
V gene: TRBV16; D gene: -; J gene: TRBJ1-5; CDR3 DNA: TGTGCCAGCAGCCAATCGTCAGGCAGCAATCAGCCCCAGCATTTT; CDR3 protein: CASSQSSGSNQPQHF
V gene: TRBV6-1; D gene: -; J gene: TRBJ2-3; CDR3 DNA: TGTGCCAGCAGGACGGGTACCTGGGGGGCAGATACGCAGTATTTT; CDR3 protein: CASRTGTWGADTQYF
V gene: TRBV28; D gene: TRBD2; J gene: TRBJ2-2; CDR3 DNA: TGTGCCAGCAGCCCCACTAGCGGGAGGGTCACCGGGGAGCTGTTTTTT; CDR3 protein: CASSPTSGRVTGELFF
V gene: TRBV18; D gene: TRBD1; J gene: TRBJ1-5; CDR3 DNA: TGTGCCAGCTCGCAACAGGGGGCCCATCAGCCCCAGCATTTT; CDR3 protein: CASSQQGAHQPQHF
V gene: TRBV5-1; D gene: -; J gene: TRBJ1-2; CDR3 DNA: TGCGCCAGCAGCTTAGGGCGGGAACGACGGAACTATGGCTACACCTTC; CDR3 protein: CASSLGRERRNYGYTF
V gene: TRBV5-6; D gene: -; J gene: TRBJ2-7; CDR3 DNA: TGTGCCAGCAGCCGCGAGAGGAGACGAGGCGAGCAGTACTTC; CDR3 protein: CASSRERRRGEQYF
V gene: TRBV7-9; D gene: TRBD1; J gene: TRBJ2-7; CDR3 DNA: TGTGCCAGCAGCCCGATCGGGACAGGGGACTTGGGCGAGCAGTACTTC; CDR3 protein: CASSPIGTGDLGEQYF
V gene: TRBV27; D gene: TRBD1; J gene: TRBJ2-7; CDR3 DNA: TGTGCTAGCACCTGGACAGGGGGTTCCTACGAGCAGTACTTC; CDR3 protein: CASTWTGGSYEQYF
V gene: TRBV28; D gene: -; J gene: TRBJ1-3; CDR3 DNA: TGTGCCAGCAGTTTTAATGGCTTAGGAAACACCATATATTTT; CDR3 protein: CASSFNGLGNTIYF
V gene: TRBV6-5; D gene: TRBD2; J gene: TRBJ2-3; CDR3 DNA: TGTGCCAGCAGGGATAGCGGGGGGAGCACAGATACGCAGTATTTT; CDR3 protein: CASRDSGGSTDTQYF
V gene: TRBV5-1; D gene: TRBD1; J gene: TRBJ2-2; CDR3 DNA: TGCGCCAGCAGCGATCTCGGGACAGTTAACACCGGGGAGCTGTTTTTT; CDR3 protein: CASSDLGTVNTGELFF
V gene: TRBV2; D gene: -; J gene: TRBJ2-7; CDR3 DNA: TGTGCCAGCAGTGAAGTGGGGGGGGCGAACGTATACGAGCAGTACTTC; CDR3 protein: CASSEVGGANVYEQYF
V gene: TRBV5-6; D gene: TRBD2; J gene: TRBJ2-1; CDR3 DNA: TGTGCCAGCAGCTTGGGGGCAGGGAGGGCTGAGCAGTTCTTC; CDR3 protein: CASSLGAGRAEQFF
V gene: TRBV7-2; D gene: TRBD1; J gene: TRBJ1-2; CDR3 DNA: TGTGCCAGCAGCGGCGACTCGGGACAGTTTTATGGCTACACCTTC; CDR3 protein: CASSGDSGQFYGYTF
V gene: TRBV7-9; D gene: TRBD2; J gene: TRBJ2-1; CDR3 DNA: TGTGCCAGCAGCCCCCGGACTAGCCTGGTCAATGAGCAGTTCTTC; CDR3 protein: CASSPRTSLVNEQFF
V gene: TRBV5-6; D gene: -; J gene: TRBJ2-2; CDR3 DNA: TGTGCCAGCAGCTCCTGGACTGGCACCGGGGAGCTGTTTTTT; CDR3 protein: CASSSWTGTGELFF
V gene: TRBV7-9; D gene: TRBD1; J gene: TRBJ1-4; CDR3 DNA: TGTGCCAGCAGCTTATCTACAGGGGTGGATGAAAAACTGTTTTTT; CDR3 protein: CASSLSTGVDEKLFF
V gene: TRBV4-2; D gene: TRBD1; J gene: TRBJ2-2; CDR3 DNA: TGTGCCAGCAGCCGGGGGACAGGGGGCACCGGGGAGCTGTTTTTT; CDR3 protein: CASSRGTGGTGELFF
V gene: TRBV5-6; D gene: -; J gene: TRBJ1-2; CDR3 DNA: TGTGCCAGCAGCTTGGACTGGTCGAGCCCTAGAGGCGGCTACACCTTC; CDR3 protein: CASSLDWSSPRGGYTF
V gene: TRBV28; D gene: TRBD1; J gene: TRBJ2-4; CDR3 DNA: TGTGCCAGCAGTTCTAGGACAGGGAAAAACATTCAGTACTTC; CDR3 protein: CASSSRTGKNIQYF
V gene: TRBV28; D gene: TRBD1; J gene: TRBJ1-2; CDR3 DNA: TGTGCCAGCAGTCCCGGGACAGGGGGCGGTGGTTATGGCTACACCTTC; CDR3 protein: CASSPGTGGGGYGYTF
V gene: TRBV18; D gene: -; J gene: TRBJ2-2; CDR3 DNA: TGTGCCAGCTCACCGGTCCCCGTCGAGGTCGGGGAGCTGTTTTTT; CDR3 protein: CASSPVPVEVGELFF
V gene: TRBV6-1; D gene: TRBD1; J gene: TRBJ1-1; CDR3 DNA: TGTGCCAGCAGTGAAGCCCTAAGCAGGGGGCAAGGCACTGAAGCTTTCTTT; CDR3 protein: CASSEALSRGQGTEAFF
V gene: TRBV28; D gene: TRBD1; J gene: TRBJ1-6; CDR3 DNA: TGTGCCAGCAGTCCGCCGGGACAGGGGAATTCACCCCTCCACTTT; CDR3 protein: CASSPPGQGNSPLHF
V gene: TRBV5-6; D gene: -; J gene: TRBJ2-7; CDR3 DNA: TGTGCCAGCAGCTTCATGGGGAGCTCCTACGAGCAGTACTTC; CDR3 protein: CASSFMGSSYEQYF
V gene: TRBV19; D gene: -; J gene: TRBJ1-1; CDR3 DNA: TGTGCCAGTAGTATAGATTCCACACGGAGGAACACTGAAGCTTTCTTT; CDR3 protein: CASSIDSTRRNTEAFF
V gene: TRBV18; D gene: TRBD1; J gene: TRBJ1-1; CDR3 DNA: TGTGCCAGCTCACCATTCTTCGGGACAGAAGCTGAAGCTTTCTTT; CDR3 protein: CASSPFFGTEAEAFF
V gene: TRBV7-6; D gene: TRBD1; J gene: TRBJ1-2; CDR3 DNA: TGTGCCAGCAGCTTGGGTACAGGGGTCCCCTATGGCTACACCTTC; CDR3 protein: CASSLGTGVPYGYTF
V gene: TRBV28; D gene: TRBD2; J gene: TRBJ2-1; CDR3 DNA: TGTGCCAGCAGTCCTCCTAGCGGGAGTAGCCACAATGAGCAGTTCTTC; CDR3 protein: CASSPPSGSSHNEQFF
V gene: TRBV27; D gene: -; J gene: TRBJ1-5; CDR3 DNA: TGTGCCAGCAGTTTATTGCCAATCGGTACTCAGCCCCAGCATTTT; CDR3 protein: CASSLLPIGTQPQHF
V gene: TRBV7-9; D gene: -; J gene: TRBJ1-1; CDR3 DNA: TGTGCCAGCAGCTTAACGGGGAGAGCTGAGGCTTTCTTT; CDR3 protein: CASSLTGRAEAFF
V gene: TRBV5-6; D gene: -; J gene: TRBJ2-1; CDR3 DNA: TGTGCCAGCAGCTTTGGGCTACAAGGCAATGAGCAGTTCTTC; CDR3 protein: CASSFGLQGNEQFF
V gene: TRBV6-5; D gene: TRBD1; J gene: TRBJ1-2; CDR3 DNA: TGTGCCAGCAGTGCGCAGTCGGGACAGGGGAGTGGCTACACCTTC; CDR3 protein: CASSAQSGQGSGYTF
V gene: TRBV12-2; D gene: -; J gene: TRBJ2-7; CDR3 DNA: TGTGCAAGTCGCGCCCCGGACGAGCAGTACTTC; CDR3 protein: CASRAPDEQYF
V gene: TRBV4-3; D gene: -; J gene: TRBJ1-5; CDR3 DNA: TGCGCCAGCAGCCAAGACAGGGTAGGTAGCAATCAGCCCCAGCATTTT; CDR3 protein: CASSQDRVGSNQPQHF
V gene: TRBV7-9; D gene: -; J gene: TRBJ2-5; CDR3 DNA: TGTGCCAGCAGCGCCCCGACAGTTGCTTGGACCCAGTACTTC; CDR3 protein: CASSAPTVAWTQYF
V gene: TRBV28; D gene: -; J gene: TRBJ2-1; CDR3 DNA: TGTGCCAGCAGAGGGGGGGATGAGCAGTTCTTC; CDR3 protein: CASRGGDEQFF
V gene: TRBV5-4; D gene: -; J gene: TRBJ2-7; CDR3 DNA: TGTGCCAGCAGCTTGGGAGTGGGCGTAGAAGTCTACGAGCAGTACTTC; CDR3 protein: CASSLGVGVEVYEQYF